The rows below give T cell receptor beta chains drawn from one sample of a study of T cells in Graves' hyperthyroidism and ophthalmopathy. TCRdb called the multiplex PCR reads again in MiXCR, with one record for every CDR3 protein. The sample holds a few hundred thousand distinct CDR3 sequences, around 46% seen once. The sample taken for sequencing was peripheral blood or thyroid tissue (not recorded which). Source of these receptors: a woman under 30 with Graves' hyperthyroidism. Both conserved end residues are part of each CDR3. D genes are given only for firm matches. Some rows have no size entry. The others give once, few or many, or a class for an expanded clone.

NA	NA	TRBJ2-5	16	TRBV7-2	TGTGCCAGTAGCAAGGAGGGGGTCGCCGGGCAAGAGACCCAGTACTTC	CASSKEGVAGQETQYF
NA	TRBD1	TRBJ1-1	14	TRBV12-3/TRBV12-4	TGTGCCAGCAGACGGACAGGGTATGACACTGAAGCTTTCTTT	CASRRTGYDTEAFF
NA	TRBD1	TRBJ2-1	16	TRBV7-3	TGTGCCAGCAGCGCGGGACAGGGGGCTTCCTACAATGAGCAGTTCTTC	CASSAGQGASYNEQFF
many	NA	TRBJ1-5	15	TRBV11-3	TGTGCCAGCAGCTTAGTGGGACTGAAAAATCAGCCCCAGCATTTT	CASSLVGLKNQPQHF
few	NA	TRBJ2-7	13	TRBV29-1	TGCAGCGTTGGCAGGGACGGCTCCTACGAGCAGTACTTC	CSVGRDGSYEQYF
many	TRBD2	TRBJ2-7	15	TRBV15	TGTGCCACCAGGGCGGGGACTAGCGTCTCCTACGAGCAGTACTTC	CATRAGTSVSYEQYF
many	NA	TRBJ1-5	13	TRBV2	TGTGCCAGCAGTGAAGCGAGGGAAGGGCCCCAGCATTTT	CASSEAREGPQHF
many	NA	TRBJ1-1	11	TRBV6-6	TGTGCCAGCAGATTAGAGACTGAAGCTTTCTTT	CASRLETEAFF
many	NA	TRBJ2-7	11	TRBV7-9	TGTGCCAGCAGCCCGGCCAACGAGCAGTACTTC	CASSPANEQYF
many	TRBD2	TRBJ2-7	15	TRBV4-1	TGCGCCAGCAGCCAAGACAGCGGGAGAGGGGGCGAGCAGTACTTC	CASSQDSGRGGEQYF
few	NA	TRBJ2-1	12	TRBV2	TGTGCCAGCAGGGACCGTGGCAATGAGCAGTTCTTC	CASRDRGNEQFF
NA	NA	TRBJ2-7	22	TRBV7-2	NA	CASSFGNAYEQYFGRGAYEQYF
many	NA	TRBJ2-7	15	TRBV7-9	TGTGCCAGCAGCGAGATACCTAATGTCTCCTACGAGCAGTACTTC	CASSEIPNVSYEQYF
NA	NA	TRBJ1-4	14	TRBV20-1	TGCAGTGCTAGAGATGACGGGGCGGGTGAAAAACTGTTTTTT	CSARDDGAGEKLFF
NA	NA	TRBJ2-2	16	TRBV6-5	TGTGCCAGCAGCCCACGACTAGTACGGATCGCCGGGGAGCTGTTTTTT	CASSPRLVRIAGELFF
few	TRBD1	TRBJ1-3	14	TRBV29-1	TGCAGCGTTGAGGACAGGCCTTTGGGCTACACCATATATTTT	CSVEDRPLGYTIYF
many	TRBD1	TRBJ1-1	14	TRBV9	TGTGCCAGCAGTGACAGGGATGGGAACACTGAAGCTTTCTTT	CASSDRDGNTEAFF
NA	NA	TRBJ2-5	15	TRBV20-1	TGCAGTGCTAGTGGAGGGTCAGCGAAGCGGGAGACCCAGTACTTC	CSASGGSAKRETQYF
NA	NA	TRBJ1-5	11	TRBV11-3	TGTGCTAGATTTCGGGACGGGCCCCAGCATTTT	CARFRDGPQHF
NA	NA	TRBJ2-4	14	TRBV5-4	TGTGCCAGCAGCTTGGTAGGGGGAAAGGACATTCAGTACTTC	CASSLVGGKDIQYF
many	NA	TRBJ2-2	19	TRBV7-2	TGTGCCAGCAGCTTAAGTAGAGGCTTGCTAGCGCAGGACACCGGGGAGCTGTTTTTT	CASSLSRGLLAQDTGELFF
NA	NA	TRBJ1-1	15	TRBV25-1	TGTGCCAGCAGTGACCCTGGGGGCGGTGACACTGAAGCTTTCTTT	CASSDPGGGDTEAFF
many	TRBD2	TRBJ2-5	17	TRBV15	TGTGCCACCAGCAGAGATCTAGGTAGTCTAGCGGAAGAGACCCAGTACTTC	CATSRDLGSLAEETQYF
many	NA	TRBJ1-2	16	TRBV2	TGTGCCAGCAGTGAAAACACAGTTGGAGGGCCAGGGGGCTACACCTTC	CASSENTVGGPGGYTF
many	TRBD1	TRBJ1-6	17	TRBV6-5	TGTGCCAGCAGTAAGAAACCGGGACAGGGGAATAATTCACCCCTCCACTTT	CASSKKPGQGNNSPLHF
NA	TRBD2	TRBJ2-7	15	TRBV20-1	TGCAGTGCAATCACTAGCGGGAGAGGGAACAATGAGCAGTACTTC	CSAITSGRGNNEQYF
NA	NA	TRBJ2-1	13	TRBV7-7	TGTGCTAGCAGCTTAGAGGTTGGCCATGAGCAGTTCTTC	CASSLEVGHEQFF
many	NA	TRBJ1-5	16	TRBV12-3/TRBV12-4	TGTGCCAGCAGTCCGTTTTTCCGCCCGGGATACCAGCCCCAGCATTTT	CASSPFFRPGYQPQHF